The entry that follows covers one T cell receptor (beta chain) sequence. This entry is derived from a study of control samples from healthy donors and cancer patients. Clones were sequenced by immunoSEQ multiplex PCR, and TCRdb holds only the in-frame ones, with some missing. The sample includes roughly 120,000 clones, about 89% of them seen just once. The CDR3 length is 12 residues. The germline V gene has CDR1 LNHDA and CDR2 SQIVND (reference sequence). Input material: blood. This chain links TRBV19 with TRBJ1-1; D is undetermined. This sequence was found in a woman between 18 and 29 years old in good health. Here the CDR3 DNA reads TGTGCGAGGAGGGTATCTAACACTGAAGCTTTCTTT. Protein sequence: CARRVSNTEAFF. The whole variable domain, filled in from reference TRBV19 and TRBJ1-1, reads DGGITQSPKYLFRKEGQNVTLSCEQNLNHDAMYWYRQDPGQGLRLIYYSQIVNDFQKGDIAEGYSVSREKKESFPLTVTSAQKNPTAFYLCARRVSNTEAFFGQGTRLTVV.